This T cell receptor (beta chain) was recorded in a study of CDR3 diversity in severe acne. The CDR3 runs 16 residues. Germline assignment: CDR1 SEHNR and CDR2 FQNEAQ (reference sequence). V shed 4 bases and J 3 bases; nucleotides not matched to a gene: 9. From the PCR reads, TCRdb called clonotypes with MiXCR, one entry per CDR3 protein. Of more than 85,000 distinct CDR3 sequences in the sample, around 54% were seen once. The sequencing input was blood. V usage is TRBV7-9 and J usage is TRBJ1-1, with 9 nucleotides matching TRBD1. The sequence derives from a male donor with severe acne vulgaris. This CDR3 reads CASSSTGGDGYTEAFF. In nucleotides, the CDR3 is TGTGCCAGCAGCTCGACAGGGGGTGATGGGTACACTGAAGCTTTCTTT. The complete variable domain, with remaining parts taken from reference TRBV7-9 and TRBJ1-1, reads DTGVSQNPRHKITKRGQNVTFRCDPISEHNRLYWYRQTLGQGPEFLTYFQNEAQLEKSRLLSDRFSAERPKGSFSTLEIQRTEQGDSAMYLCASSSTGGDGYTEAFFGQGTRLTVV.